A single sample gave rise to the 16 T cell receptor beta chains below, sequenced in a study of persistence of HIV-infected CD4 T cells (dated by TCRdb to 2018 to 2020). These receptors have no known antigen. This specimen's treatment or condition label, interpreted: suppressive antiretroviral therapy. Lysates of CMV-infected fibroblasts were used at about 11 ug/mL for cell stimulation. Memory populations depleted of antigen-responding cells were obtained by sorting nonresponding CD40L-negative CD69-negative CD45RO-high memory CD4+ T cells. The immunoSEQ hsTCRB assay version 4 in survey mode was used to sequence TCRbeta repertoires from genomic DNA. The clones in this table, taken by TCRdb from immuneACCESS, are in-frame only. Not every clone is retained; where verified, under half of the shortfall comes from an unresolved V gene, and the cause of the rest is unknown. The sample yields 25,000 to 35,000 clones; roughly 78% were counted once. The ten largest clones represent 0.81% of the sample.

Sequenced here: CD4+ T cells sorted from PBMCs after approximately 20-hour stimulation, sampled from a patient who received antiretroviral therapy. According to the study, the label for this sample's cell subset or site signals: CD40L-CD69- CD45RO-high memory CD4 T cells not responding to CMV lysate. The origin of the receptors is an adult woman with HIV who was CMV-seropositive.

The rearrangement joins TRBV19 to TRBJ2-1, with 10 nucleotides matching TRBD2. V trimming: 10 bases; J trimming: 6 bases; junction bases outside the gene matches: 12. Per the germline V gene, CDR1 is LNHDA and CDR2 is SQIVND (reference sequence). The CDR3 covers 15 residues. The CDR3 region is CATTRSGGAGNEQFF. In DNA, the CDR3 is TGTGCCACAACACGCAGCGGGGGGGCAGGCAATGAGCAGTTCTTC. Using reference TRBV19 and TRBJ2-1 for the parts outside the CDR3, the full variable domain is DGGITQSPKYLFRKEGQNVTLSCEQNLNHDAMYWYRQDPGQGLRLIYYSQIVNDFQKGDIAEGYSVSREKKESFPLTVTSAQKNPTAFYLCATTRSGGAGNEQFFGPGTRLTVL.

The rearrangement joins TRBV19 to TRBJ2-2, with D maybe TRBD1 (6 bases). The CDR3 loop spans 14 amino acids. The V gene lost 10 bases and the J gene lost 8 bases, with 20 bases spanning the gap. The germline gives CDR1 LNHDA, CDR2 SQIVND (reference sequence). The CDR3 region is CATLGASTWGELFF. CDR3 bases: TGTGCCACCCTGGGGGCCTCTACCTGGGGGGAGCTGTTTTTT.

The V and J genes are TRBV29-1 and TRBJ2-3; 7 nucleotides line up with TRBD2. CDR1 is SQVTM and CDR2 is ANQGSEA in the germline V gene. With 5 bases clipped from V and 6 bases from J, the junction kept 8 bases outside the gene matches. CDR3 length: 13 amino acids. CDR3 sequence (DNA): TGCAGCGTTCTGGGACTATCCGGCGATACGCAGTATTTT. This sequence encodes CSVLGLSGDTQYF.

The chain combines TRBV27 with TRBJ1-3, with 8 bases identical to TRBD1. The CDR3 length is 21 residues. Losses at the gene ends were 5 bases for V and 2 bases for J; bases not matched to a gene: 23. From germline, CDR1 is MNHEY and CDR2 SMNVEV (reference sequence). The CDR3 protein is CASSTTQIGQGSERAGNTIYF. CDR3 nucleotides: TGTGCCAGCAGTACCACGCAGATAGGACAGGGCTCTGAAAGGGCTGGAAACACCATATATTTT.

V gene TRBV6-1 combines with J gene TRBJ1-5, with 9 positions matching TRBD1. The V and J ends lost 3 bases and 6 bases, in that order; junction bases with no gene match: 12. CDR1 and CDR2 (germline): MNHNS, SASEGT. CDR3 length equals 17 residues. The chain's CDR3 is CASSDGVDGTGLQPQHF. The CDR3 DNA follows: TGTGCCAGCAGTGACGGCGTAGACGGGACAGGGCTTCAGCCCCAGCATTTT.

This clone was counted only a few times. The chain links TRBV24-1 to TRBJ1-2; no clear D gene. Germline V gene data show CDR1 as KGHDR and CDR2 as SFDVKD. Trimming stripped 5 bases from V and 2 bases from J, with 14 bases between. The CDR3 loop spans 15 amino acids. CDR3 sequence reads: CATSGSLPGNYGYTF. In nucleotides, the CDR3 is TGTGCCACCAGTGGGTCGCTTCCGGGAAACTATGGCTACACCTTC.

The chain combines TRBV25-1 with TRBJ2-3; 7 bases match TRBD2. V was clipped by 8 bases and J by 5 bases; unmatched bases: 7. Per the germline V gene, CDR1 is MGHDK and CDR2 is SYGVNS. This CDR3 region has 13 residues. The CDR3: CASRASGLDTQYF. The CDR3 nucleotides read TGTGCCAGCCGGGCTAGCGGCTTAGATACGCAGTATTTT.

The chain carries TRBV7-9 and TRBJ2-6, with a tentative D call TRBD2 (5 bases). The CDR3 extends over 15 amino acids. Looked up from germline, CDR1 is SEHNR and CDR2 is FQNEAQ (reference sequence). V lost 5 bases to trimming and J lost 0 bases, with 8 bases between them. The CDR3 loop reads CASSPGSSGANVLTF. CDR3 sequence (DNA): TGTGCCAGCAGCCCGGGAAGCTCTGGGGCCAACGTCCTGACTTTC.

The rearrangement uses TRBV5-1 and TRBJ2-5; D not resolved. V lost 2 bases and J 4 bases, leaving 9 bases between the germline ends. CDR3 size: 13 residues. CDR1 and CDR2 (germline): SGHRS, YFSETQ. CDR3 residues: CASSFDILETQYF. In DNA, the CDR3 is TGCGCCAGCAGCTTCGACATCTTAGAGACCCAGTACTTC.

This clone was seen more than once but under ten times. The chain employs TRBV18 and TRBJ2-3; 8 nucleotides align to TRBD1. Germline V gene lookup returns CDR1 KGHSH and CDR2 LQKENI. The length of the CDR3 is 14 residues. V was pared by 3 bases and J by 3 bases, with 2 bases of the junction left unmatched. The CDR3 sequence: CASSPTGETDTQYF. The CDR3 coding sequence is TGTGCCAGCTCACCGACAGGGGAAACAGATACGCAGTATTTT.

This chain connects TRBV6-5 to TRBJ1-5, with D possibly TRBD1 on 6 matching bases. The CDR3 has 14 residues. Trimming pared 6 bases from V and 8 bases from J, leaving 17 bases between. CDR1 and CDR2 from the germline V gene are MNHEY and SVGAGI. The CDR3 DNA reads as TGTGCCAGCAGAACACAGGGAGATGTGGAGCCCCAGCATTTT. Translated: CASRTQGDVEPQHF.

J is TRBJ2-1 and V is TRBV5-4; maybe TRBD1 (6 bases). Germline CDR1 and CDR2: SGHNT and YYREEE (reference sequence). There are 14 residues in the CDR3. V was clipped by 4 bases and J by 5 bases, with 13 bases between them. The CDR3 sequence: CASSEWQGNNEQFF. The CDR3, as DNA: TGTGCCAGCAGCGAGTGGCAGGGGAACAATGAGCAGTTCTTC. Complete variable domain (other parts from reference TRBV5-4 and TRBJ2-1): ETGVTQSPTHLIKTRGQQVTLRCSSQSGHNTVSWYQQALGQGPQFIFQYYREEENGRGNFPPRFSGLQFPNYSSELNVNALELDDSALYLCASSEWQGNNEQFFGPGTRLTVL.

The sample holds one count of this clone. The genes are TRBV7-9 and TRBJ2-3; D possibly corresponds to TRBD2 (5 bases). The germline V and J ends were trimmed by 1 base and 9 bases, with 14 bases remaining between them. Germline-derived CDR1 and CDR2 are SEHNR and FQNEAQ (reference sequence). This CDR3 is 14 amino acids long. The CDR3 DNA reads TGTGCCAGCAGCTTAGAGGGCGCGCGAGGGACGCAGTATTTT. It yields the protein CASSLEGARGTQYF.

This chain uses TRBV5-1 with TRBJ2-2; D is unclear. V lost 5 bases and J 2 bases, leaving 7 bases between the germline ends. CDR1 and CDR2 from the germline V gene are SGHRS and YFSETQ. This CDR3 is 13 amino acids long. The CDR3: CASSSENTGELFF. In DNA form, the CDR3 reads TGCGCCAGCAGTTCAGAAAACACCGGGGAGCTGTTTTTT.

The chain employs TRBV6-1 and TRBJ1-6; no definite D call. This CDR3 has 15 amino acids. Per germline, CDR1 MNHNS and CDR2 SASEGT. The ends were cut back, 2 bases at V and 3 bases at J, with 8 bases in the middle. The CDR3 protein is CASSELQLYNSPLHF. The CDR3 DNA sequence: TGTGCCAGCAGTGAACTCCAGCTCTATAATTCACCCCTCCACTTT.

This clone was observed a handful of times. The chain joins TRBV19 to TRBJ1-5, with TRBD1 as a possible D gene (5 bases). The germline V gene encodes CDR1 LNHDA and CDR2 SQIVND (reference sequence). Trimming cost V 3 bases and J 4 bases, with 10 bases left between them. The CDR3 has 14 amino acids. The CDR3 nucleotides read TGTGCCAGTAGTATTGTAGCAGGGAATCAGCCCCAGCATTTT. Protein sequence: CASSIVAGNQPQHF.